This T cell receptor beta chain was captured by sequencing in a study of T cells after yellow fever vaccination. Synthesis of TCR cDNA relied on 5'RACE template switching, which attached a universal primer site and UMIs. From the 5' RACE reads, TCRdb called clonotypes with MiXCR, one entry per CDR3 protein. This sample carries nearly 550,000 distinct CDR3 sequences, under 25% of them seen once, and the ten largest clones take roughly an eighth. Trimming pared 7 bases from V and 7 bases from J, leaving 17 bases between. The CDR3 has 14 residues. The germline V gene encodes CDR1 DFQATT and CDR2 SNEGSKA (reference sequence).

The V call is TRBV20-1, the J call TRBJ1-6; possible D gene TRBD1, 5 bases. The clonotype was recovered from a man aged 30 to 45 who received the YFV17D yellow fever vaccine. Sequenced here: PBMCs, sampled 15 days after the yellow fever booster vaccination. CDR3 protein: CSVSTGTPNSPLHF. The CDR3 bases are TGCAGTGTTAGTACCGGGACGCCCAATTCACCCCTCCACTTT.